The 16 T cell receptor beta chains given below trace back to one sample, sequenced in a study of CD8 T cells in acute hepatitis C reinfection. Sequencing used immunoSEQ multiplex PCR; TCRdb keeps in-frame clones, though not all of them. Among about 220 clones listed, over 65% were seen once. Time point indicated: at least 347 days after estimated infection, following spontaneous clearance. The hepatitis C virus-specific receptor repertoire was characterized directly ex vivo, with no prior expansion in culture. Whole-study results and caveats: All groups preferentially used TRBV04 and TRBV06, which was not due to overrepresentation in the naive pool.

The material sequenced was HCV NS3-1073 tetramer-sorted CD8+ T cells from PBMCs, taken at follow-up. The source of these receptors is a woman under 30 who spontaneously cleared hepatitis C infection.

The V gene is TRBV2, the J gene TRBJ2-7, with 7 bases matching TRBD2. Germline values: CDR1 SNHLY, CDR2 FYNNEI. There are 13 residues in the CDR3. V shed 2 bases, J shed 3 bases, and the junction held 1 base outside the gene matches. The CDR3 region is CASSELAGYEQYF. The CDR3 DNA reads as TGTGCCAGCAGTGAATTAGCGGGCTACGAGCAGTACTTC.

The V gene is TRBV4-3, the J gene TRBJ1-5, with TRBD1 matching 8 bases. The J segment lost 0 bases and the V segment lost 0 bases, leaving 7 bases of the junction unmatched. The CDR3 has 18 residues. Germline V gene data show CDR1 as LGHNA and CDR2 as YSLEER. The chain's CDR3 is CASSQEVGTGGSNQPQHF. CDR3 coding DNA: TGCGCCAGCAGCCAAGAAGTCGGGACAGGAGGTAGCAATCAGCCCCAGCATTTT.

This chain connects TRBV6-7 to TRBJ1-4; D perhaps matches TRBD1 (5 bases). TRBV6-7 is assigned to the ORF class and has an uncertain function. V was pared by 4 bases and J by 12 bases, with 12 bases between. The CDR3 contains 12 residues. As DNA, the CDR3 is TGTGCCAGCAGTTCTCTGTTGGGGGAACTGTTTTTT. Protein product: CASSSLLGELFF.

The gene calls are TRBV2 and TRBJ1-2, with a weak D call TRBD1 (6 bases). CDR1 is SNHLY, CDR2 FYNNEI, per germline. This CDR3 comprises 13 residues. V gave up 7 bases and J gave up 3 bases, with 12 bases separating them. The CDR3 coding sequence is TGTGCCAGCAACTCCCGGACAGACTATGGCTACACCTTC. Protein product: CASNSRTDYGYTF.

By share of the sample, this clone is hyperexpanded. The CDR3 DNA follows: TGTGCCAGCAGATCAGGGGGCAATGAAAAACTGTTTTTT. It codes for CASRSGGNEKLFF. The chain recombines TRBV5-6 with TRBJ1-4; the match to TRBD1 covers 8 bases. The V gene end was trimmed by 5 bases and the J gene end by 5 bases; junction bases not matched to a gene: 2. Germline CDR1 is SGHDT and CDR2 is YYEEEE. The CDR3 sequence is 13 residues long.

This chain joins TRBV6-5 and TRBJ2-7; D may be TRBD2 (6 bases). The CDR3 runs to 15 residues. The ends were cut back, 2 bases at V and 0 bases at J, with 11 bases in the middle. Germline CDR1 reads MNHEY; CDR2 reads SVGAGI. CDR3 sequence reads: CASSYQRGISYEQYF. The CDR3 bases are TGTGCCAGCAGTTACCAACGGGGGATCTCCTACGAGCAGTACTTC.

The gene calls are TRBV6-1 and TRBJ2-3; 8 nucleotides align to TRBD2. This CDR3 is 17 amino acids long. Trimming at V came to 1 base and at J to 5 bases, leaving 11 bases not matched to a gene. Germline CDR1 MNHNS, CDR2 SASEGT. The CDR3 protein is CASSEEVAAGGGDTQYF. Written as DNA, the CDR3 is TGTGCCAGCAGTGAAGAAGTTGCGGCGGGAGGTGGAGATACGCAGTATTTT.

The chain employs TRBV27 and TRBJ2-2; 8 bases line up with TRBD1. Germline V lookup: CDR1 MNHEY, CDR2 SMNVEV (reference sequence). The CDR3 extends over 16 amino acids. V dropped 4 bases and J dropped 2; count of bases not matched to a gene: 6. DNA for the CDR3: TGTGCCAGCAGTTCTTTGACAGGGGCAAACACCGGGGAGCTGTTTTTT. Residues: CASSSLTGANTGELFF.

The chain uses TRBV9 and TRBJ1-1; 9 positions agree with TRBD1. CDR1 is SGDLS and CDR2 is YYNGEE in the germline V gene. The V gene end was trimmed by 0 bases and the J gene end by 8 bases; junction bases not matched to a gene: 2. This CDR3 is built from 13 residues. CDR3 nucleotide sequence: TGTGCCAGCAGCGTAGGGGGGACAGGGGAAGCTTTCTTT. Translated, it gives CASSVGGTGEAFF.

This CDR3 reads CASRSGGNEKLFF. The CDR3 DNA follows: TGTGCCAGCAGATCAGGGGGCAATGAAAAACTGTTTTTT. This sequence joins TRBV5-8 and TRBJ1-4; the match to TRBD1 covers 8 bases. V was pared by 5 bases and J by 5 bases, with 2 bases of the junction left unmatched. The CDR3 spans 13 residues. The germline gives CDR1 SGHTS, CDR2 YDEGEE.

The chain is built from TRBV7-9 and TRBJ2-7; D perhaps matches TRBD2 (5 bases). The germline V and J ends were trimmed by 5 bases and 7 bases, with 12 bases remaining between them. CDR3 length: 12 residues. CDR1 is SEHNR and CDR2 is FQNEAQ in the germline V gene (reference sequence). This CDR3 reads CASSPGVQEQYF. Written as DNA, the CDR3 is TGTGCCAGCAGCCCCGGGGTCCAGGAGCAGTACTTC.

This sequence joins TRBV29-1 and TRBJ2-1; TRBD2 matches 10 bases. The ends lost 5 bases at V and 5 bases at J; junction bases unmatched: 6. The CDR3 is made up of 14 amino acids. In germline, CDR1 is SQVTM, CDR2 ANQGSEA. This CDR3 reads CSVTLAGADNEQFF. CDR3 sequence (DNA): TGCAGCGTTACCCTAGCGGGAGCCGACAATGAGCAGTTCTTC.

This chain connects TRBV28 to TRBJ2-1; TRBD1 agrees at 8 bases. The trim removed 5 bases at V and 7 bases at J, leaving 10 bases unmatched. Germline values: CDR1 MDHEN, CDR2 SYDVKM. The CDR3 covers 15 residues. CDR3 sequence: CASSLTRTGQNEQFF. The CDR3 nucleotides are TGTGCCAGCAGTCTTACCCGGACAGGGCAGAATGAGCAGTTCTTC.

CDR3 DNA: TGTGCCAGCAGTGTTCGGACTAGCGGCGAAGCGAATGAGCAGTTCTTC. As protein: CASSVRTSGEANEQFF. The rearrangement uses TRBV2 and TRBJ2-1; 10 bases align to TRBD2. The CDR3 contains 16 residues. Looked up from germline, CDR1 is SNHLY and CDR2 is FYNNEI. V trimming: 4 bases; J trimming: 7 bases; junction bases outside the gene matches: 10. The full variable domain, its missing parts supplied by reference TRBV2 and TRBJ2-1, is EPEVTQTPSHQVTQMGQEVILRCVPISNHLYFYWYRQILGQKVEFLVSFYNNEISEKSEIFDDQFSVERPDGSNFTLKIRSTKLEDSAMYFCASSVRTSGEANEQFFGPGTRLTVL.

This chain connects TRBV2 to TRBJ2-3, with D unresolved. This CDR3 spans 12 amino acids. Germline CDR1 SNHLY, CDR2 FYNNEI. V gave up 3 bases and J gave up 5 bases, with 6 bases separating them. CDR3 sequence reads: CASSEREDTQYF. DNA for the CDR3: TGTGCCAGCAGTGAGAGAGAAGATACGCAGTATTTT.

The rearrangement uses TRBV4-3 and TRBJ1-4, with 7 bases aligning to TRBD1. Per germline, CDR1 LGHNA and CDR2 YSLEER. V was pared by 0 bases and J by 5 bases, with 9 bases of the junction left unmatched. This CDR3 contains 17 residues. This chain's CDR3 is CASSQDPGAGGNEKLFF. DNA for the CDR3: TGCGCCAGCAGCCAAGATCCAGGGGCAGGGGGGAATGAAAAACTGTTTTTT.